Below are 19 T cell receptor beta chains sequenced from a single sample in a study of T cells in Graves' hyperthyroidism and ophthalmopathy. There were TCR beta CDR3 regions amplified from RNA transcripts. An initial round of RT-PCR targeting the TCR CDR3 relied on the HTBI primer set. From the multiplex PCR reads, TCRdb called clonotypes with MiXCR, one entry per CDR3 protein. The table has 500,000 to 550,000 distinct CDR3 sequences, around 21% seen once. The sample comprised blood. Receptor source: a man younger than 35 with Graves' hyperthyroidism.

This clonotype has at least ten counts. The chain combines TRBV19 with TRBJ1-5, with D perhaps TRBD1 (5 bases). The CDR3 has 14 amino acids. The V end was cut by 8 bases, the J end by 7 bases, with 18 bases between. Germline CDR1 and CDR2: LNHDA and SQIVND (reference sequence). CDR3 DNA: TGTGCCAGTGTCGTCAATTTCGGGGGACAGCCCCAGCATTTT. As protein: CASVVNFGGQPQHF.

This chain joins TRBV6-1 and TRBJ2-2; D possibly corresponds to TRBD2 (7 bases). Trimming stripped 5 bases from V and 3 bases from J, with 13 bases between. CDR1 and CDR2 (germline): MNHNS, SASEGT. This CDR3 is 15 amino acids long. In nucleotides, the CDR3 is TGTGCCAGCAGTACCTGGGGGGGCGACACCGGGGAGCTGTTTTTT. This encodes CASSTWGGDTGELFF.

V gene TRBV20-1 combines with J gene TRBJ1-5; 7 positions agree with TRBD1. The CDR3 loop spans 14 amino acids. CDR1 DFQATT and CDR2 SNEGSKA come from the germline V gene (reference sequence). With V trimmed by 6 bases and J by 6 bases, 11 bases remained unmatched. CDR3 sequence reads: CSAKRQGRGQPQHF. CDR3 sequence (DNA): TGCAGTGCGAAGCGACAGGGTCGAGGTCAGCCCCAGCATTTT.

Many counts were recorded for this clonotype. CDR3 sequence: CATSEWDRETQYF. The CDR3, as DNA: TGTGCCACCAGTGAATGGGACAGAGAGACCCAGTACTTC. The genes are TRBV24-1 and TRBJ2-5; TRBD1 matches at 7 bases. After removal of 4 bases from V and 4 bases from J, the junction contained 2 bases not matched to a gene. This CDR3 has 13 amino acids. Germline CDR1 reads KGHDR; CDR2 reads SFDVKD.

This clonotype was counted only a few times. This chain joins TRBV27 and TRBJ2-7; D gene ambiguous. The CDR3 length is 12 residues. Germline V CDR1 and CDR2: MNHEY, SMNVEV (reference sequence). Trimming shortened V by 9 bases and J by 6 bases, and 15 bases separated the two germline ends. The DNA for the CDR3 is TGTGCCAGGTCTGGGGTGTCCCTCGAGCAGTACTTC. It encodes CARSGVSLEQYF.

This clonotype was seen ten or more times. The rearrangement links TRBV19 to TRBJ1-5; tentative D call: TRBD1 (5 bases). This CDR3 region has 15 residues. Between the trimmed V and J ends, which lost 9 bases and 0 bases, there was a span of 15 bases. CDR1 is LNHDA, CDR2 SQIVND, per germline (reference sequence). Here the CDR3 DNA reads TGTGCCAGCCAGACCGGACAAAATAGCAATCAGCCCCAGCATTTT. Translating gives CASQTGQNSNQPQHF.

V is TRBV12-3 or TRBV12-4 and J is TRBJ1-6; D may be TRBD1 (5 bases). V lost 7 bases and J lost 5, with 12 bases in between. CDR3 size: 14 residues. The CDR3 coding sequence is TGTGCCAGCACCGGACACTCGGATAATTCACCCCTCCACTTT. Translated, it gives CASTGHSDNSPLHF.

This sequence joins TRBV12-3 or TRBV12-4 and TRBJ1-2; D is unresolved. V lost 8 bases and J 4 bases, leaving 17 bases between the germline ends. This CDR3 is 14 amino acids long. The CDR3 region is CASALRSRTYGYTF. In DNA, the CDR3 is TGTGCCAGCGCTTTAAGGTCACGAACCTATGGCTACACCTTC.

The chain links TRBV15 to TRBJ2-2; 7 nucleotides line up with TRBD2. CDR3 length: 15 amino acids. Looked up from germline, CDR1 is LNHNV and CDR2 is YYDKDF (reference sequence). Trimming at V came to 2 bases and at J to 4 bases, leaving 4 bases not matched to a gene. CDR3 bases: TGTGCCACCAGCAGACTAGCGGAACCCACCGGGGAGCTGTTTTTT. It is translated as CATSRLAEPTGELFF. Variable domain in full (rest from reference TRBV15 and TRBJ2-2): DAMVIQNPRYQVTQFGKPVTLSCSQTLNHNVMYWYQQKSSQAPKLLFHYYDKDFNNEADTPDNFQSRRPNTSFCFLDIRSPGLGDTAMYLCATSRLAEPTGELFFGEGSRLTVL.

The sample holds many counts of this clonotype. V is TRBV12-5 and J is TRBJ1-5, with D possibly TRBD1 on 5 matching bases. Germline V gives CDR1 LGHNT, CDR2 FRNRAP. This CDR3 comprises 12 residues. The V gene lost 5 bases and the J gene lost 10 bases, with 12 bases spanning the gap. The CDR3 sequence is CASGIPGLPQHF. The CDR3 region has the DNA TGTGCTAGTGGTATCCCAGGGCTCCCCCAGCATTTT.

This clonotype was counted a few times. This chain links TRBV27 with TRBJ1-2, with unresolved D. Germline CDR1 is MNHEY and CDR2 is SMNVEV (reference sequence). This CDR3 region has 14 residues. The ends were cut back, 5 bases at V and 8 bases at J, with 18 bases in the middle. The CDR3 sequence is CASSPSGNGKGYTF. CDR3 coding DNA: TGTGCCAGCAGTCCGTCCGGGAATGGCAAGGGCTACACCTTC.

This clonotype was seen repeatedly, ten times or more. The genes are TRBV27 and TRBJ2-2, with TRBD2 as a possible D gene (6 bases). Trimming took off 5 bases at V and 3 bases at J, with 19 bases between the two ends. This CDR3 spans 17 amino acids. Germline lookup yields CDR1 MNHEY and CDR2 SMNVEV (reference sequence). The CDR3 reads CASSPYGVAGYTGELFF. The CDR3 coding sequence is TGTGCCAGCAGTCCCTACGGGGTTGCGGGATACACCGGGGAGCTGTTTTTT.

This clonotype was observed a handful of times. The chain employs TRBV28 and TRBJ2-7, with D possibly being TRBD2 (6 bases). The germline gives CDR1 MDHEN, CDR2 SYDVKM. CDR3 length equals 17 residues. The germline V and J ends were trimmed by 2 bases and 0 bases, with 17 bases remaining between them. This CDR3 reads CASSLTEGATSSYEQYF. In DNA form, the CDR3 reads TGTGCCAGCAGTTTAACCGAGGGAGCGACTAGCTCCTACGAGCAGTACTTC.

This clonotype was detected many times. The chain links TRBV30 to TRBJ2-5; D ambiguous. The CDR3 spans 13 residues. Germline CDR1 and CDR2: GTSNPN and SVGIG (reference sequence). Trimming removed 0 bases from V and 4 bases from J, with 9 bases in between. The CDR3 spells CAWSVLNGETQYF. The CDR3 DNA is TGTGCCTGGAGTGTTCTTAATGGAGAGACCCAGTACTTC.

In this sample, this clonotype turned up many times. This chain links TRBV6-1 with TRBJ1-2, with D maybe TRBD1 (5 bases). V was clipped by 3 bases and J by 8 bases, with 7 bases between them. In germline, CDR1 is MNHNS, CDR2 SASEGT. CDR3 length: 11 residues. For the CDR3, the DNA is TGTGCCAGCAGTGACAGGGAAGGCTACACCTTC. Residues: CASSDREGYTF.

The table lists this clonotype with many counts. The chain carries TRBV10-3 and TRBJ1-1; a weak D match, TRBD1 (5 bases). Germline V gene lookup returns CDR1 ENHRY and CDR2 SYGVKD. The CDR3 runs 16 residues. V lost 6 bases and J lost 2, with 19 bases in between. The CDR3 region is CAISRTLGFSNTEAFF. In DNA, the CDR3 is TGTGCCATCAGCAGGACACTGGGGTTTTCTAACACTGAAGCTTTCTTT.

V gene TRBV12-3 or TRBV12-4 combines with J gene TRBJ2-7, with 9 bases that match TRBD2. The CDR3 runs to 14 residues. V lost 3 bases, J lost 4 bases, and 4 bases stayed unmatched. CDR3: CASSFSAGGYEQYF. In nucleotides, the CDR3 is TGTGCCAGCAGTTTCTCGGCGGGAGGGTACGAGCAGTACTTC.

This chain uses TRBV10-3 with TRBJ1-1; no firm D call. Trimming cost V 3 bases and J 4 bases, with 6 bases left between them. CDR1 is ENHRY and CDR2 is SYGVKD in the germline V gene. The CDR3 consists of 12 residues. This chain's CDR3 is CAISETGTEAFF. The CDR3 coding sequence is TGTGCCATCAGTGAAACGGGCACTGAAGCTTTCTTT.

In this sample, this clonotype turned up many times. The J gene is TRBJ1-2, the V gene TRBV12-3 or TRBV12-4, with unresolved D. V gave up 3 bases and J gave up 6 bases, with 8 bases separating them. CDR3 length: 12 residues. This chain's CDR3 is CASSLGMNGYTF. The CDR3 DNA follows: TGTGCCAGCAGTTTGGGGATGAATGGCTACACCTTC.